Each of the 13 T cell receptor beta chains below was sequenced from the same sample in a study of beta chain features in type 1 diabetes. Sequencing targeted expressed TCRB transcripts, as all isolated RNA had been reverse transcribed. Produced via immunoSEQ multiplex PCR; TCRdb's table is partial and in-frame only. The sample records 250,000 or so clones, around 26% being singletons. The material sequenced was central memory CD4+ T cells from blood. These receptors were collected from a man in his thirties or forties in good health.

On this clone itself: Additional DNA sequences in this sample encode the identical CDR3. V usage is TRBV9 and J usage is TRBJ2-1, with 9 nucleotides matching TRBD2. The CDR3 loop spans 16 amino acids. V lost 0 bases to trimming and J lost 7 bases; unmatched junction nucleotides: 8. Germline CDR1 is SGDLS and CDR2 is YYNGEE. CDR3 protein: CASSVGFSGRVNEQFF. The CDR3 DNA reads as TGTGCCAGCAGCGTAGGGTTTAGCGGGAGAGTTAATGAGCAGTTCTTC.

This chain uses TRBV18 with TRBJ2-1; D is possibly TRBD1 or TRBD2 (6 bases each). Germline CDR1 KGHSH, CDR2 LQKENI. The CDR3 spans 17 residues. V dropped 3 bases and J dropped 7 bases, with 22 bases sitting between them. The CDR3 DNA follows: TGTGCCAGCTCACCTCCGTGGGGGGCGATAATTCAGAATGAGCAGTTCTTC. Residues: CASSPPWGAIIQNEQFF.

The V and J genes are TRBV9 and TRBJ2-1; D perhaps matches TRBD1 (5 bases). The germline gives CDR1 SGDLS, CDR2 YYNGEE. Trimming shortened V by 4 bases and J by 7 bases, and 12 bases separated the two germline ends. The CDR3 is made up of 13 amino acids. CDR3 loop: CASSIAGLNEQFF. The CDR3 DNA sequence: TGTGCCAGCAGCATCGCAGGGTTGAATGAGCAGTTCTTC.

This clone was recorded a few times. This chain connects TRBV7-2 to TRBJ2-3; D unclear. Trimming removed 3 bases at V and 2 bases at J, with 6 bases between. Germline assignment: CDR1 SGHTA and CDR2 FQGNSA. CDR3 length equals 13 residues. The CDR3 sequence: CASSLKYTDTQYF. DNA for the CDR3: TGTGCCAGCAGCTTGAAGTACACAGATACGCAGTATTTT.

This clone has only one observation. A junction boundary mismatches the germline segment, possibly from a read error. CDR3 loop: CTSSLQGAANPQETQYF. The CDR3 DNA follows: TGTACCAGCAGTTTACAGGGGGCGGCGAACCCTCAAGAGACCCAGTACTTC. V gene TRBV28 combines with J gene TRBJ2-5, with TRBD1 identical over 9 bases. In germline, CDR1 is MDHEN, CDR2 SYDVKM. This CDR3 has 17 amino acids.

This clone was seen a few times. The chain combines TRBV30 with TRBJ1-6; tentatively, D is TRBD1 (5 bases). CDR3 length: 15 amino acids. V shed 8 bases and J shed 7 bases, with 21 bases lying between them. Germline values: CDR1 GTSNPN, CDR2 SVGIG (reference sequence). CDR3 sequence: CAGGREGLVNSPLHF. CDR3 sequence (DNA): TGTGCCGGAGGACGGGAGGGACTGGTGAATTCACCCCTCCACTTT.

This sequence joins TRBV30 and TRBJ1-2; D unclear. The length of the CDR3 is 13 residues. Germline V gene lookup returns CDR1 GTSNPN and CDR2 SVGIG (reference sequence). Trimming left V 5 bases short and J 4 bases short, with 14 bases between. The CDR3 region is CAWPPGSPYGYTF. The CDR3 region has the DNA TGTGCCTGGCCTCCAGGTTCCCCCTATGGCTACACCTTC.

This clone has just one count. The chain recombines TRBV18 with TRBJ2-7; a possible D gene is TRBD1 (5 bases). The germline gives CDR1 KGHSH, CDR2 LQKENI. V was pared by 3 bases and J by 5 bases, with 8 bases between. The CDR3 is made up of 12 amino acids. CDR3 amino acids: CASSPQGDEQYF. In DNA, the CDR3 is TGTGCCAGCTCACCCCAGGGTGACGAGCAGTACTTC.

This chain connects TRBV5-4 to TRBJ2-1; TRBD1 matches 12 bases. V lost 4 bases to trimming and J lost 6 bases; unmatched junction nucleotides: 11. The V gene's germline CDR1 is SGHNT and CDR2 YYREEE (reference sequence). The CDR3 extends over 17 amino acids. CDR3 in DNA: TGTGCCAGCAGCCCGGGACAGGGGGCACTAATGGGCAATGAGCAGTTCTTC. Translated, it gives CASSPGQGALMGNEQFF.

The rearrangement joins TRBV29-1 to TRBJ2-3; tentative D call: TRBD2 (5 bases). Germline lookup yields CDR1 SQVTM and CDR2 ANQGSEA. The V end was cut by 4 bases, the J end by 8 bases, with 16 bases between. The CDR3 is 13 amino acids. In DNA, the CDR3 is TGCAGCGTTGGACTGACTCGGGAAGGTACGCAGTATTTT. Protein product: CSVGLTREGTQYF.

This clone has only a few counts. This CDR3 is also generated by other DNA sequences in the sample. The gene calls are TRBV2 and TRBJ2-1; D possibly corresponds to TRBD1 (5 bases). The CDR3 spans 15 residues. V dropped 4 bases and J dropped 0 bases, with 10 bases sitting between them. Per the germline V gene, CDR1 is SNHLY and CDR2 is FYNNEI. The CDR3: CASSGTGSSYNEQFF. DNA of the CDR3: TGTGCCAGCAGTGGAACAGGTAGCTCCTACAATGAGCAGTTCTTC.

This clone has a handful of counts. The chain is built from TRBV25-1 and TRBJ2-2; 8 nucleotides align to TRBD2. The CDR3 loop spans 14 amino acids. Germline V lookup: CDR1 MGHDK, CDR2 SYGVNS. V gave up 6 bases and J gave up 3 bases; unmatched junction bases: 3. The CDR3 loop reads CASRGLDDTGELFF. As DNA, the CDR3 is TGTGCCAGCAGGGGACTAGACGACACCGGGGAGCTGTTTTTT.

This clone came up a few times. A read error may produce the germline difference seen at one junction end. In DNA, the CDR3 is TGTGCCAGCAGTCAAACAGCGAACGCCGGGGAGCTGTTTTTT. It specifies CASSQTANAGELFF. The rearrangement uses TRBV2 and TRBJ2-2; D gene uncertain. The length of the CDR3 is 14 residues. Germline values: CDR1 SNHLY, CDR2 FYNNEI.